The present T cell receptor (beta chain) was sequenced within a study of identical twins. TCRdb itself ran the 5' RACE reads through MiXCR, one entry per CDR3 protein. The sample holds 410,000 or so distinct CDR3 sequences, about 18% seen once. Findings and limits, study-wide: Researchers reported weaker excess twin sharing in beta out-of-frame sequences. There were fewer insertions in abundant cord blood beta clonotypes, but memory repertoires showed no such pattern.

V lost 3 bases and J lost 4; bases outside the gene matches: 10. Per germline, CDR1 SGHDN and CDR2 FVKESK. The CDR3 loop spans 16 amino acids. As concerns this clonotype: Its antigen is not identified.

This sequence was found in a man aged 45 to 65 in good health. This rearrangement joins TRBV14 to TRBJ2-3, with TRBD2 matching 7 bases. Sequenced input: naive T cells sorted from blood. The CDR3 loop reads CASSQRLADSADTQYF. In nucleotides, the CDR3 is TGTGCCAGCAGCCAGAGACTAGCCGACTCGGCAGATACGCAGTATTTT.